This TCR beta chain was captured in a study of cytomegalovirus exposure and HLA in healthy donors. Overall study: Among the roughly 430 genotyped donors, 70% to 90% were placed in the Caucasian-associated ancestry cluster. The study's findings and limits: The authors considered a cluster of highly shared sequence variants likely to be a sequencing artifact. The authors excluded some V segments, including TRBV6-2 and TRBV6-3, as indistinguishable.

This clone was picked up a small number of times. Its target is not known. Germline V gene data show CDR1 as SNHLY and CDR2 as FYNNEI. The CDR3 extends over 12 amino acids. Trimming cost V 8 bases and J 5 bases, with 13 bases left between them. Primers: 60 Vbeta forward and 13 Jbeta reverse. Profiling relied on immunoSEQ multiplex PCR, and the TCRdb table lists in-frame clones only, not all of them. The profile shows 150,000 to 200,000 clones, 8.5% to 10% of them singletons. The sample was PBMCs. This sequence joins TRBV2 and TRBJ2-7, with D tentatively TRBD1 (6 bases). This receptor was taken from a woman younger than 45 in good health and CMV-seropositive. This CDR3 reads CASYDRLDEQYF. The CDR3 bases are TGTGCCAGCTACGACAGGTTGGACGAGCAGTACTTC.